The 10 T cell receptor beta chains below were found in one sample sequenced in a study of blood T cells in healthy people across ages. The use of a sample-barcoded 5' primer and a J-beta primer mix characterized a second PCR of roughly 6 to 11 cycles. TCRdb called the 5' RACE reads again in MiXCR, with one record for every CDR3 protein. The sample shows approximately 850,000 distinct CDR3 sequences, 55% to 70% of them seen only once. The specimen was blood. All receptors derive from a man aged 25 to 40 in good health.

The chain is built from TRBV29-1 and TRBJ2-1, with 13 bases lining up with TRBD2. This CDR3 is built from 13 residues. Germline V gene data show CDR1 as SQVTM and CDR2 as ANQGSEA. V gave up 8 bases and J gave up 9 bases; unmatched junction bases: 7. The CDR3 loop is CSTLAGGIGEQFF. CDR3 coding DNA: TGCAGCACACTAGCGGGAGGGATCGGTGAGCAGTTCTTC.

Only a few counts were recorded for this clonotype. This rearrangement joins TRBV20-1 to TRBJ2-7, with a possible D match to TRBD1 (6 bases). V lost 6 bases and J lost 3, with 12 bases in between. Germline-derived CDR1 and CDR2 are DFQATT and SNEGSKA (reference sequence). CDR3 length: 12 residues. CDR3 in amino acids: CSAQRDIYEQYF. In nucleotides, the CDR3 is TGCAGTGCACAACGGGACATCTACGAGCAGTACTTC.

The genes are TRBV6-1 and TRBJ2-5; 10 bases map to TRBD2. This CDR3 region has 17 residues. The V gene end was trimmed by 6 bases and the J gene end by 3 bases; junction bases not matched to a gene: 13. Germline CDR1 is MNHNS and CDR2 is SASEGT. As DNA, the CDR3 is TGTGCCAGCAGGGTCTCTTTGGCTAGCGGGGGAAAAGAGACCCAGTACTTC. Translating gives CASRVSLASGGKETQYF.

This clonotype was seen only once. The V gene is TRBV7-2, the J gene TRBJ1-2; no definite D call. The CDR3 loop spans 15 amino acids. Trimming stripped 5 bases from V and 5 bases from J, with 18 bases between. Germline V gene data show CDR1 as SGHTA and CDR2 as FQGNSA. CDR3 region: CASSPERGNGYGYTF. The CDR3 DNA is TGTGCCAGCAGCCCCGAGCGGGGAAATGGGTATGGCTACACCTTC.

This clonotype was counted between two and nine times. This chain connects TRBV20-1 to TRBJ2-4; D is possibly TRBD2 (6 bases). The closer fit of TRBJ2-7 to the DNA end suggests the J call may be wrong. Germline V lookup: CDR1 DFQATT, CDR2 SNEGSKA (reference sequence). The CDR3 totals 14 residues. The CDR3 is CSANAGTGAYEQYF. The CDR3 nucleotides read TGCAGTGCCAATGCCGGGACTGGTGCCTACGAGCAGTACTTC.

The chain links TRBV6-1 to TRBJ2-7; 8 positions match TRBD2. V was pared by 3 bases and J by 2 bases, with 6 bases of the junction left unmatched. The CDR3 runs 15 residues. The V gene's germline CDR1 is MNHNS and CDR2 SASEGT. Written as DNA, the CDR3 is TGTGCCAGCAGTGACCCGGGACTAGTCGCCTACGAGCAGTACTTC. It codes for CASSDPGLVAYEQYF.

The CDR3 sequence: CASSQAGREAGYTF. The DNA for the CDR3 is TGTGCCAGCAGCCAAGCGGGCAGGGAGGCTGGCTACACCTTC. The chain couples TRBV4-2 to TRBJ1-2; a possible D gene is TRBD1 (5 bases). The V and J ends lost 1 base and 7 bases respectively, with 13 bases between them. In germline, CDR1 is LGHNA, CDR2 YNFKEQ. This CDR3 is built from 14 residues.

The V call is TRBV7-9, the J call TRBJ2-4; D possibly matches TRBD1 or TRBD2 (5 bases each). V lost 0 bases and J 5 bases, leaving 11 bases between the germline ends. The CDR3 loop spans 15 amino acids. The germline V gene encodes CDR1 SEHNR and CDR2 FQNEAQ (reference sequence). The CDR3 DNA sequence: TGTGCCAGCAGCTTAGCTTGGGACCGTGAAAACATTCAGTACTTC. Residues: CASSLAWDRENIQYF.

The gene calls are TRBV10-3 and TRBJ1-2; D is possibly TRBD1 (5 bases). From germline, CDR1 is ENHRY and CDR2 SYGVKD. Trimming removed 10 bases from V and 2 bases from J, with 17 bases in between. The CDR3 totals 14 residues. Here the CDR3 reads CANRGDETNYGYTF. CDR3 nucleotide sequence: TGTGCCAATCGGGGGGACGAGACGAACTATGGCTACACCTTC.

In its sample, this clonotype was seen once. J is TRBJ2-6 and V is TRBV7-9; D is perhaps TRBD1 (5 bases). Trimming cost V 2 bases and J 2 bases, with 16 bases left between them. Germline V gene sequence: CDR1 SEHNR, CDR2 FQNEAQ (reference sequence). The CDR3 has 18 amino acids. CDR3 loop: CASSLSQGLKAGANVLTF. The CDR3 region has the DNA TGTGCCAGCAGCTTAAGTCAGGGCTTGAAGGCTGGGGCCAACGTCCTGACTTTC.